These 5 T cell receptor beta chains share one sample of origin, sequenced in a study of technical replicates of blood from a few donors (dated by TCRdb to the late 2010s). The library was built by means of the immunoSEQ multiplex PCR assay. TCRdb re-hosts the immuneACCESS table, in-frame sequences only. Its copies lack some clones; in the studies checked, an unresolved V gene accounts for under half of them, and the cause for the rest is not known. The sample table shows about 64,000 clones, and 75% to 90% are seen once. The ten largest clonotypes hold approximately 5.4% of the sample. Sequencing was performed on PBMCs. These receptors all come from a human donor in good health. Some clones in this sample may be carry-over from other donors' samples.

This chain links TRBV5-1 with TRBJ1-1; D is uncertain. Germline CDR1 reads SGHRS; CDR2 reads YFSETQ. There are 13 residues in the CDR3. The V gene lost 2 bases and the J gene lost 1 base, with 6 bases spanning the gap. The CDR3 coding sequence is TGCGCCAGCAGCTTTGACTCGAACACTGAAGCTTTCTTT. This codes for CASSFDSNTEAFF.

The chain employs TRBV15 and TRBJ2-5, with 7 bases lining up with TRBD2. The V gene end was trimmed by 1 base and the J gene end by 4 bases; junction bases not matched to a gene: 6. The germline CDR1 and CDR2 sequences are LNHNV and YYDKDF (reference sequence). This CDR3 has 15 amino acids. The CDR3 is CATSRAGGGGETQYF. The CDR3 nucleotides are TGTGCCACCAGCAGAGCAGGCGGGGGTGGAGAGACCCAGTACTTC.

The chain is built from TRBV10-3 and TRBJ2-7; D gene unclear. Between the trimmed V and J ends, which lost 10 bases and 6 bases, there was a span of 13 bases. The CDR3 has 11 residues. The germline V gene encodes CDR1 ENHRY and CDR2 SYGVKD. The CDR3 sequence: CATASRSEQYF. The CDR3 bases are TGTGCCACGGCCTCGAGGTCCGAGCAGTACTTC.

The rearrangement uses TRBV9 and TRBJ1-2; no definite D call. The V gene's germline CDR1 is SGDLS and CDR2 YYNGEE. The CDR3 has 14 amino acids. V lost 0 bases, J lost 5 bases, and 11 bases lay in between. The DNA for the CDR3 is TGTGCCAGCAGCGTAGAGCGGGTTGGGTATGGCTACACCTTC. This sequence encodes CASSVERVGYGYTF.

CDR3 DNA sequence: TGTGCCAGCAGCTCCCCGGGACTAGCCCAAGAGACCCAGTACTTC. Amino acids: CASSSPGLAQETQYF. The chain uses TRBV5-4 and TRBJ2-5, with 9 bases lining up with TRBD2. V gave up 3 bases and J gave up 1 base; unmatched junction bases: 4. Germline CDR1 and CDR2: SGHNT and YYREEE (reference sequence). CDR3 length equals 15 residues.